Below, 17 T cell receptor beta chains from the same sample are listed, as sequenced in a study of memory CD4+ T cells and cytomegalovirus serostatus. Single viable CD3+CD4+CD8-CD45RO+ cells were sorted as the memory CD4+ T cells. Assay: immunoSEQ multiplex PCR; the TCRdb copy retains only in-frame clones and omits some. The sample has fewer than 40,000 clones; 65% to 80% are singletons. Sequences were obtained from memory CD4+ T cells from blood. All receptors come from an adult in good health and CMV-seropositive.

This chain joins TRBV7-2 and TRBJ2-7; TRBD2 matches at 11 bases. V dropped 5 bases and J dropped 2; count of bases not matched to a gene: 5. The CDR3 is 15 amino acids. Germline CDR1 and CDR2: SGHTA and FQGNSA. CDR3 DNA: TGTGCCAGCAGCCTAAGACTAGCGGGAACCTACGAGCAGTACTTC. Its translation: CASSLRLAGTYEQYF. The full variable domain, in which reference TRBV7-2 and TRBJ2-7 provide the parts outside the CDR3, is GAGVSQSPSNKVTEKGKDVELRCDPISGHTALYWYRQSLGQGLEFLIYFQGNSAPDKSGLPSDRFSAERTGGSVSTLTIQRTQQEDSAVYLCASSLRLAGTYEQYFGPGTRLTVT.

The CDR3 DNA follows: TGCAGTGCTAGAGTAGGCTATGGCTACACCTTC. Protein: CSARVGYGYTF. This chain uses TRBV20-1 with TRBJ1-2; D call uncertain. CDR1 is DFQATT and CDR2 is SNEGSKA in the germline V gene (reference sequence). V was shortened by 1 base and J by 4 bases, with 4 bases between the two germline ends. The CDR3 has 11 amino acids.

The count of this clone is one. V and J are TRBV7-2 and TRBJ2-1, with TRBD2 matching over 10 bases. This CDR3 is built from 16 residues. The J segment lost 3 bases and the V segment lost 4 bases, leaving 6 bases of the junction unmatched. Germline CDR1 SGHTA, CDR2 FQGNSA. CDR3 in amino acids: CASSSSGSYGYNEQFF. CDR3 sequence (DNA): TGTGCCAGCAGCTCTAGCGGGAGTTATGGCTACAATGAGCAGTTCTTC.

For the CDR3, the DNA is TGTGCCAGCAGCACCGGGACGGTTTCCTACAATGAGCAGTTCTTC. It codes for CASSTGTVSYNEQFF. The rearrangement links TRBV2 to TRBJ2-1; tentatively, D is TRBD1 or TRBD2 (5 bases each). The CDR3 covers 15 residues. Trimming left V 6 bases short and J 1 base short, with 13 bases between. Germline V lookup: CDR1 SNHLY, CDR2 FYNNEI.

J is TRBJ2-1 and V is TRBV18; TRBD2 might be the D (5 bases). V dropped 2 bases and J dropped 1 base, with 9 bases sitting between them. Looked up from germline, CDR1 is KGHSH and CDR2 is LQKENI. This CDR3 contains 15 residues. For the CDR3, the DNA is TGTGCCAGCTCACCATTGAGCGGTTCCTACAATGAGCAGTTCTTC. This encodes CASSPLSGSYNEQFF.

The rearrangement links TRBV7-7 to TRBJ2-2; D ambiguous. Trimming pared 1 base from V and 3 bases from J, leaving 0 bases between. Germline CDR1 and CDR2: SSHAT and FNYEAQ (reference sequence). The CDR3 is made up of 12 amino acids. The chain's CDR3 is CASSLDTGELFF. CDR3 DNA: TGTGCCAGCAGCTTAGACACCGGGGAGCTGTTTTTT. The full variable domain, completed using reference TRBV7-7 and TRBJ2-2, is GAGVSQSPRYKVTKRGQDVTLRCDPISSHATLYWYQQALGQGPEFLTYFNYEAQPDKSGLPSDRFSAERPEGSISTLTIQRTEQRDSAMYRCASSLDTGELFFGEGSRLTVL.

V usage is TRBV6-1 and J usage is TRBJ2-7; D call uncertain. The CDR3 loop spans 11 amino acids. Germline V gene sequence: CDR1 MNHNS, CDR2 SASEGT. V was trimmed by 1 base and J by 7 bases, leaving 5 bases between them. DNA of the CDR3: TGTGCCAGCAGTGAAGTGTGGGAGCAGTACTTC. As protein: CASSEVWEQYF.

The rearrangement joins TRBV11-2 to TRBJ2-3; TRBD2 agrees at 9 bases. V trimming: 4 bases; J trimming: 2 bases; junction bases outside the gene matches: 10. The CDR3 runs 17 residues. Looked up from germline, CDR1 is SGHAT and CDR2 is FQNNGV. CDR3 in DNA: TGTGCCAGCAGCTACGGGACTAGCCGCCGATTCACAGATACGCAGTATTTT. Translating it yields CASSYGTSRRFTDTQYF.

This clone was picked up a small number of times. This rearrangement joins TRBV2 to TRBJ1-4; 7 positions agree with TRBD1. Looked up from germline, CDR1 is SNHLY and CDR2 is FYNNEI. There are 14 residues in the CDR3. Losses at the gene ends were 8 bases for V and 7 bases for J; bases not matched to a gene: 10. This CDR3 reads CASGDRVGSEKLFF. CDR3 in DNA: TGTGCCAGCGGCGACAGGGTCGGCAGTGAAAAACTGTTTTTT.

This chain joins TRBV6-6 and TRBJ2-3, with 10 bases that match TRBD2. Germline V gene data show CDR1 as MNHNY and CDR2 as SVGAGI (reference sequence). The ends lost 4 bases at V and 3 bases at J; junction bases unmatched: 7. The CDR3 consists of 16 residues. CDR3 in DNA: TGTGCCAGCAGTTCCAAGCGGGGGGGCAGGACAGATACGCAGTATTTT. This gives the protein CASSSKRGGRTDTQYF.

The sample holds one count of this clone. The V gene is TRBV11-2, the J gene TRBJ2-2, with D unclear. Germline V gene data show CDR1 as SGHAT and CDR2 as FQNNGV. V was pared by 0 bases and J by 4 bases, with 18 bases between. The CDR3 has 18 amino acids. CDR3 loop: CASSLDRYRFRGTGELFF. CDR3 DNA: TGTGCCAGCAGCTTAGATCGTTATAGGTTCCGAGGCACCGGGGAGCTGTTTTTT.

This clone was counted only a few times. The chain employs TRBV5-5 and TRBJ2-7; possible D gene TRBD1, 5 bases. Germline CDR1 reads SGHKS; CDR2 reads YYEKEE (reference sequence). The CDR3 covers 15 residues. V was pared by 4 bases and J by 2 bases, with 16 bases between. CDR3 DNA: TGTGCCAGCAGCCCAGTAGGGCAGGGTACCTACGAGCAGTACTTC. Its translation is CASSPVGQGTYEQYF.

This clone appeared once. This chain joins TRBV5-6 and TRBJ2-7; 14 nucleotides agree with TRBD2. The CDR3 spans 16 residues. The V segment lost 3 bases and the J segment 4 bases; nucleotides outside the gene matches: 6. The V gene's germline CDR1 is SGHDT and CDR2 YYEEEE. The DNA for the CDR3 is TGTGCCAGCAGCTCCAGACTAGCGGGGGGGCATTACGAGCAGTACTTC. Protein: CASSSRLAGGHYEQYF.

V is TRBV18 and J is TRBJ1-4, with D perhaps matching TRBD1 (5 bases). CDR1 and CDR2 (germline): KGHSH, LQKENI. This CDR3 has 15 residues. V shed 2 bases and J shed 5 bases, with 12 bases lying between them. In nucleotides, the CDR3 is TGTGCCAGCTCACCAAACAGGAGGGAGAATGAAAAACTGTTTTTT. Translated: CASSPNRRENEKLFF. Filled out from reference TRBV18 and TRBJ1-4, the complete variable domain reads NAGVMQNPRHLVRRRGQEARLRCSPMKGHSHVYWYRQLPEEGLKFMVYLQKENIIDESGMPKERFSAEFPKEGPSILRIQQVVRGDSAAYFCASSPNRRENEKLFFGSGTQLSVL.

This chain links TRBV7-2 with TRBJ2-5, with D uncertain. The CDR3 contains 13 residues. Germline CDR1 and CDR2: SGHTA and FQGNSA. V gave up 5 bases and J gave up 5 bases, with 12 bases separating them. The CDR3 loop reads CASSLVMGETQYF. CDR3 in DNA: TGTGCCAGCAGCCTCGTTATGGGGGAGACCCAGTACTTC.

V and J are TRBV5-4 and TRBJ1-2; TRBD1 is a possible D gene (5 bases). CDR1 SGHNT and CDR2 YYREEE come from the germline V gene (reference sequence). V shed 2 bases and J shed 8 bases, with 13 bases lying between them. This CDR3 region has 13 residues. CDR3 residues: CASSFPGIGGYTF. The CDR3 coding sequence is TGTGCCAGCAGCTTTCCAGGGATCGGGGGCTACACCTTC. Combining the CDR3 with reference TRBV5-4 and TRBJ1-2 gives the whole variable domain ETGVTQSPTHLIKTRGQQVTLRCSSQSGHNTVSWYQQALGQGPQFIFQYYREEENGRGNFPPRFSGLQFPNYSSELNVNALELDDSALYLCASSFPGIGGYTFGSGTRLTVV.

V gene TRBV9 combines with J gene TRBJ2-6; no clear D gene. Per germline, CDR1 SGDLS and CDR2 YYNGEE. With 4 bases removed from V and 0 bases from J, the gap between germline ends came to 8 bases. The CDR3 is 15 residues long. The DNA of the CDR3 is TGTGCCAGCAGCTTGTACAACTCTGGGGCCAACGTCCTGACTTTC. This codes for CASSLYNSGANVLTF.